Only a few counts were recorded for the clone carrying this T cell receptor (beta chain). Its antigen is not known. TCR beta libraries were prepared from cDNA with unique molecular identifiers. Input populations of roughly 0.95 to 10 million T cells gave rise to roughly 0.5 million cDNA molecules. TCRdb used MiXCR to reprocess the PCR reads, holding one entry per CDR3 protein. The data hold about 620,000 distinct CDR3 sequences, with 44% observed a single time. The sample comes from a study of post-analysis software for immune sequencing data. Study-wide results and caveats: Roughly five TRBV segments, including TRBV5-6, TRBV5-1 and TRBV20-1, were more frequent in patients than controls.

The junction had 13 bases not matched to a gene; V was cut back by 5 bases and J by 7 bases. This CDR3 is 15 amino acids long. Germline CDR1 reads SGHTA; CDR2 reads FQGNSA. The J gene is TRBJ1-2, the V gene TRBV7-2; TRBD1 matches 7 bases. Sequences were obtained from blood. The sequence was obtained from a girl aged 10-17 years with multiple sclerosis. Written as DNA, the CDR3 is TGTGCCAGCAGCAGCCACCTCGTCAGGGGGGGTGGCTACACCTTC. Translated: CASSSHLVRGGGYTF.